The TCR beta chain under discussion was sequenced for a study of shared clonotypes between healthy human individuals. Repertoires were generated with immunoSEQ multiplex PCR, while TCRdb's copy carries only in-frame clones and drops some. Among under 2,500,000 clones listed, 90% to 96% were seen once. The specimen sequenced was naive CD4+ T cells sorted from blood. Subset of the sample: CD45RA+ positively selected. This receptor was identified in a man between 18 and 35 years old in good health.

Written as DNA, the CDR3 is TGTGCCATCAGGTCGGACAGGGAAGGGGAAAAACTGTTTTTT. The encoded protein is CAIRSDREGEKLFF. The gene calls are TRBV10-3 and TRBJ1-4; 8 bases fit TRBD1. Unmatched junction bases numbered 8, after V lost 6 bases and J lost 8 bases. CDR1 is ENHRY, CDR2 SYGVKD, per germline. This CDR3 region has 14 residues.